A selection of T cell receptor beta chains follows, all from one sample in a study of blood T cell repertoires in COVID-19. TCRdb's copy holds only in-frame clones and misses some; the assay was immunoSEQ multiplex PCR. This sample has about 200,000 clones, with roughly nine tenths found just once. Sample: peripheral blood. The receptor source for this set is a woman in her fifties or sixties with acute or convalescent COVID-19. CDR3s include the opening cysteine and the closing phenylalanine or tryptophan. The order of the fields is D gene, J gene, V gene, clone size, CDR3 length, CDR3 protein, CDR3 DNA. D genes are given only for firm matches. Size is omitted from some rows. Given values are once, few, many or a class for expanded clones.

D gene: TRBD2
J gene: TRBJ2-3
V gene: TRBV27
clone size: NA
CDR3 length: 18
CDR3 protein: CASIPWTSGGASTDTQYF
CDR3 DNA: TGTGCCAGCATCCCTTGGACTAGCGGGGGAGCTAGCACAGATACGCAGTATTTT

D gene: TRBD2
J gene: TRBJ2-1
V gene: TRBV19
clone size: NA
CDR3 length: 13
CDR3 protein: CASSMASGGEQFF
CDR3 DNA: TGTGCCAGTAGTATGGCCTCGGGGGGTGAGCAGTTCTTC

D gene: TRBD2
J gene: TRBJ2-3
V gene: TRBV19
clone size: NA
CDR3 length: 16
CDR3 protein: CATLGGTSERTDTQYF
CDR3 DNA: TGTGCCACCCTAGGGGGGACTAGCGAACGCACAGATACGCAGTATTTT

D gene: NA
J gene: TRBJ1-2
V gene: TRBV20-1
clone size: NA
CDR3 length: 11
CDR3 protein: CSATVFDGYTF
CDR3 DNA: TGCAGTGCTACAGTTTTTGATGGCTACACCTTC

D gene: NA
J gene: TRBJ1-2
V gene: TRBV4-3
clone size: NA
CDR3 length: 14
CDR3 protein: CASSQQGIPYGYTF
CDR3 DNA: TGCGCCAGCAGCCAACAGGGGATTCCCTATGGCTACACCTTC

D gene: NA
J gene: TRBJ1-6
V gene: TRBV7-9
clone size: few
CDR3 length: 16
CDR3 protein: CASSRLGGLDNSPLHF
CDR3 DNA: TGTGCCAGCAGCCGTCTGGGGGGGTTGGATAATTCACCCCTCCACTTT

D gene: TRBD1
J gene: TRBJ1-4
V gene: TRBV5-1
clone size: NA
CDR3 length: 15
CDR3 protein: CASSLAGGQGEKLFF
CDR3 DNA: TGCGCCAGCAGCTTGGCAGGGGGCCAAGGAGAAAAACTGTTTTTT

D gene: TRBD1
J gene: TRBJ1-2
V gene: TRBV9
clone size: NA
CDR3 length: 14
CDR3 protein: CASSVGDSIYGYTF
CDR3 DNA: TGTGCCAGCAGCGTGGGGGACAGTATCTATGGCTACACCTTC

D gene: TRBD1
J gene: TRBJ2-5
V gene: TRBV19
clone size: NA
CDR3 length: 14
CDR3 protein: CASSIGQGQETQYF
CDR3 DNA: TGTGCCAGTAGTATAGGACAGGGCCAAGAGACCCAGTACTTC

D gene: NA
J gene: TRBJ2-3
V gene: TRBV18
clone size: once
CDR3 length: 17
CDR3 protein: CASSPLAGRGRTDTQYF
CDR3 DNA: TGTGCCAGCTCACCACTAGCGGGCAGGGGGCGCACAGATACGCAGTATTTT

D gene: TRBD1
J gene: TRBJ1-1
V gene: TRBV3-1/TRBV3-2
clone size: NA
CDR3 length: 16
CDR3 protein: CASSPGTGDMNTEAFF
CDR3 DNA: TGTGCCAGCAGCCCCGGGACAGGAGATATGAACACTGAAGCTTTCTTT

D gene: NA
J gene: TRBJ2-5
V gene: TRBV5-6
clone size: NA
CDR3 length: 12
CDR3 protein: CASSYGLETQYF
CDR3 DNA: TGTGCCAGCAGCTACGGTCTTGAGACCCAGTACTTC

D gene: NA
J gene: TRBJ1-1
V gene: TRBV9
clone size: NA
CDR3 length: 13
CDR3 protein: CASSVDAVTEAFF
CDR3 DNA: TGTGCCAGCAGCGTAGACGCGGTCACTGAAGCTTTCTTT

D gene: NA
J gene: TRBJ1-1
V gene: TRBV7-9
clone size: NA
CDR3 length: 15
CDR3 protein: CASSLERGAGTEAFF
CDR3 DNA: TGTGCCAGCAGCTTAGAACGCGGGGCGGGTACTGAAGCTTTCTTT

D gene: TRBD2
J gene: TRBJ2-7
V gene: TRBV10-3
clone size: NA
CDR3 length: 13
CDR3 protein: CAIMGTSGYEQYF
CDR3 DNA: TGTGCCATCATGGGGACTAGCGGCTACGAGCAGTACTTC

D gene: NA
J gene: TRBJ1-1
V gene: TRBV25-1
clone size: NA
CDR3 length: 12
CDR3 protein: CATRAGNTEAFF
CDR3 DNA: TGTGCCACCAGGGCGGGAAACACTGAAGCTTTCTTT

D gene: TRBD1
J gene: TRBJ2-6
V gene: TRBV19
clone size: NA
CDR3 length: 21
CDR3 protein: CASSTLGQVSLGFAGANVLTF
CDR3 DNA: TGTGCCAGTAGTACCCTGGGACAGGTTTCGTTAGGCTTCGCTGGGGCCAACGTCCTGACTTTC

D gene: TRBD1
J gene: TRBJ1-1
V gene: TRBV19
clone size: NA
CDR3 length: 15
CDR3 protein: CASSFQDRGRPEAFF
CDR3 DNA: TGTGCCAGTAGTTTCCAGGACAGGGGGAGACCTGAAGCTTTCTTT

D gene: TRBD2
J gene: TRBJ2-1
V gene: TRBV11-3
clone size: NA
CDR3 length: 17
CDR3 protein: CASSLDVSSGGENEQFF
CDR3 DNA: TGTGCCAGCAGCTTAGATGTTTCCAGCGGGGGGGAAAATGAGCAGTTCTTC

D gene: NA
J gene: TRBJ1-1
V gene: TRBV7-2
clone size: NA
CDR3 length: 9
CDR3 protein: CDSSSPNKF
CDR3 DNA: TGTGACAGCAGCTCACCAAACAAATTT

D gene: NA
J gene: TRBJ2-7
V gene: TRBV6-2/TRBV6-3
clone size: NA
CDR3 length: 13
CDR3 protein: CASSPRQDYEQYF
CDR3 DNA: TGTGCCAGCAGTCCCAGACAGGACTACGAGCAGTACTTC

D gene: NA
J gene: TRBJ2-7
V gene: TRBV7-9
clone size: NA
CDR3 length: 16
CDR3 protein: CASSLGLRSSDYEQYF
CDR3 DNA: TGTGCCAGCAGCTTAGGTTTACGCTCTAGCGATTACGAGCAGTACTTC

D gene: NA
J gene: TRBJ2-7
V gene: TRBV6-5
clone size: once
CDR3 length: 16
CDR3 protein: CASSYSSGRRDYEQYF
CDR3 DNA: TGTGCCAGCAGTTACTCGAGCGGCAGGAGGGACTACGAGCAGTACTTC

D gene: TRBD1
J gene: TRBJ1-2
V gene: TRBV6-5
clone size: NA
CDR3 length: 15
CDR3 protein: CASSLVREQGQGYTF
CDR3 DNA: TGTGCCAGCAGTCTTGTAAGGGAACAGGGGCAAGGCTACACCTTC

D gene: NA
J gene: TRBJ1-5
V gene: TRBV19
clone size: NA
CDR3 length: 14
CDR3 protein: CASSRQDGNQPQHF
CDR3 DNA: TGTGCCAGTAGCCGACAAGATGGTAATCAGCCCCAGCATTTT

D gene: NA
J gene: TRBJ2-3
V gene: TRBV6-5
clone size: NA
CDR3 length: 15
CDR3 protein: CASRTRKGSLDTQYF
CDR3 DNA: TGTGCCAGCAGAACGAGGAAAGGTTCATTAGATACGCAGTATTTT

D gene: NA
J gene: TRBJ1-5
V gene: TRBV28
clone size: NA
CDR3 length: 15
CDR3 protein: CASSSVGAYNQPQHF
CDR3 DNA: TGTGCCAGCAGTTCCGTGGGAGCCTACAATCAGCCCCAGCATTTT

D gene: NA
J gene: TRBJ2-2
V gene: TRBV5-1
clone size: NA
CDR3 length: 11
CDR3 protein: CASRGAGELFF
CDR3 DNA: TGCGCCAGCAGAGGAGCCGGGGAGCTGTTTTTT

D gene: NA
J gene: TRBJ2-7
V gene: TRBV6-2/TRBV6-3
clone size: NA
CDR3 length: 13
CDR3 protein: CASSPAGRYEQYF
CDR3 DNA: TGTGCCAGCAGCCCCGCAGGCCGCTACGAGCAGTACTTC